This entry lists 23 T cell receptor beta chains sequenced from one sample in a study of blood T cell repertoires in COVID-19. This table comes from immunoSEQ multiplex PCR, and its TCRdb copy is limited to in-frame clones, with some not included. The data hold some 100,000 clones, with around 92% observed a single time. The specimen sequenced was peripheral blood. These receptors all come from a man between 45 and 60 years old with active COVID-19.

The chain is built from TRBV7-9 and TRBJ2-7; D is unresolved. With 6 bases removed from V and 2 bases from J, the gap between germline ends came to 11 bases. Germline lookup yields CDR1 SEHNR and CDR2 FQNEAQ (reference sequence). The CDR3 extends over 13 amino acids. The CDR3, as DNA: TGTGCCAGCAGTAAGGCGGTGCCCTACGAGCAGTACTTC. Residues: CASSKAVPYEQYF.

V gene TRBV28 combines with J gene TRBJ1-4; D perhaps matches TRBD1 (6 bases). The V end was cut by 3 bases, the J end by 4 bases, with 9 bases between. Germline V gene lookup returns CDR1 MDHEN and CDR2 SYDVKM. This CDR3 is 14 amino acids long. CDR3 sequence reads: CASSFGQINEKLFF. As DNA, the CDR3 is TGTGCCAGCAGTTTTGGACAGATTAATGAAAAACTGTTTTTT.

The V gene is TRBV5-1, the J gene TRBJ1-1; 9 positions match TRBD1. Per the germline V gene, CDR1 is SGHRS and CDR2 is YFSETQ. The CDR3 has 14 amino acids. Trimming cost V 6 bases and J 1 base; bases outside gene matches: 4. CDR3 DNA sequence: TGCGCCAGCAAACAGGGGGCGTCGAACACTGAAGCTTTCTTT. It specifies CASKQGASNTEAFF.

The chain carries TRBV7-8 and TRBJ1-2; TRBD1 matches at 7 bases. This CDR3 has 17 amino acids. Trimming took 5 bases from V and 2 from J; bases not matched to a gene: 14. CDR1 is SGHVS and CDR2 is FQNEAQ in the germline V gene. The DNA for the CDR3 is TGTGCCAGCAGCCCAAGATCCGGACAGGAACTAAACTATGGCTACACCTTC. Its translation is CASSPRSGQELNYGYTF.

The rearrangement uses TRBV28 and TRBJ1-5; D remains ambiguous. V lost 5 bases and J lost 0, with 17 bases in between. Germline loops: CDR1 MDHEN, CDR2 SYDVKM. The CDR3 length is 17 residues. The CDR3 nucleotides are TGTGCCAGCAGTCCTCCGACCGATTACTATAGCAATCAGCCCCAGCATTTT. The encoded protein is CASSPPTDYYSNQPQHF.

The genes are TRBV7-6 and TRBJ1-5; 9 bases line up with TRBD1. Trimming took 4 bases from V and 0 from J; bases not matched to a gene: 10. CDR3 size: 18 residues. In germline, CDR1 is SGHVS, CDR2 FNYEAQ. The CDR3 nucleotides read TGTGCCAGCAGCTCACAACCGACAGGGGGTCTTAGCAATCAGCCCCAGCATTTT. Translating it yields CASSSQPTGGLSNQPQHF.

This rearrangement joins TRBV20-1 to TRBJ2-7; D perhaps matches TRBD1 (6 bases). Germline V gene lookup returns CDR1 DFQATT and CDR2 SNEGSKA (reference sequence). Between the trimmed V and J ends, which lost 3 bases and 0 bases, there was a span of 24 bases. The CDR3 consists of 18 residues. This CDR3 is CSASGTLIGTRSSYEQYF. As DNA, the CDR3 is TGCAGTGCTAGTGGTACCCTAATCGGGACAAGGAGCTCCTACGAGCAGTACTTC.

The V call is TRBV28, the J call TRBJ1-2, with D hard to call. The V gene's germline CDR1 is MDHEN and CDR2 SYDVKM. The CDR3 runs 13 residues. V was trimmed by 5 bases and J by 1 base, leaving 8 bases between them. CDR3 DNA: TGTGCCAGCAGTCCGACAAATAACTATGGCTACACCTTC. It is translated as CASSPTNNYGYTF.

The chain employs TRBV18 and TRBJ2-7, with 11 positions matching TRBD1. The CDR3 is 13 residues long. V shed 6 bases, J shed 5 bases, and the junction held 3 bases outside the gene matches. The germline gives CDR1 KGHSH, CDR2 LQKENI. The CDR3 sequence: CASSRDRGDEQYF. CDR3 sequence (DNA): TGTGCCAGCTCCCGGGACAGGGGGGACGAGCAGTACTTC.

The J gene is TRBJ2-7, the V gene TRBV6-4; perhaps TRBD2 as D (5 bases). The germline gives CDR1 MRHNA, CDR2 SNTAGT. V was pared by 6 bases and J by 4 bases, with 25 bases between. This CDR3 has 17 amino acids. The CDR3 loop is CASSSKSRGLELYEQYF. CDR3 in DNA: TGTGCCAGCAGCTCAAAGTCCCGAGGACTGGAACTTTACGAGCAGTACTTC.

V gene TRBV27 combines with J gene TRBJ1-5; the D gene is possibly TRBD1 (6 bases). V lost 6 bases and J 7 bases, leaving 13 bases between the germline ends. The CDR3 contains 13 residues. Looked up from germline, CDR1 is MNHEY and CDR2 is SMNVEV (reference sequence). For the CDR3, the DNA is TGTGCCAGCAGGTCAGACAGGCTGCAGCCCCAGCATTTT. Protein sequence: CASRSDRLQPQHF.

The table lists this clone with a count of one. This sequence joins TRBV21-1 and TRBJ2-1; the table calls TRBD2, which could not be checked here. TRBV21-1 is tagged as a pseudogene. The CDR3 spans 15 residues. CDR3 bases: TGTGCCAGCAGCCACCCGGGACTAGCGGGAGATGAGCAGTTCTTC. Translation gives CASSHPGLAGDEQFF.

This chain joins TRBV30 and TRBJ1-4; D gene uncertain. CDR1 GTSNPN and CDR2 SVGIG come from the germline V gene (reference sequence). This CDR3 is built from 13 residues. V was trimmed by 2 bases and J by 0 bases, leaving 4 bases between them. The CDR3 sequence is CAWSLSTNEKLFF. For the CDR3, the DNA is TGTGCCTGGAGTCTTTCAACTAATGAAAAACTGTTTTTT. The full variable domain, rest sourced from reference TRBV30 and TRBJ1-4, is SQTIHQWPATLVQPVGSPLSLECTVEGTSNPNLYWYRQAAGRGLQLLFYSVGIGQISSEVPQNLSASRPQDRQFILSSKKLLLSDSGFYLCAWSLSTNEKLFFGSGTQLSVL.

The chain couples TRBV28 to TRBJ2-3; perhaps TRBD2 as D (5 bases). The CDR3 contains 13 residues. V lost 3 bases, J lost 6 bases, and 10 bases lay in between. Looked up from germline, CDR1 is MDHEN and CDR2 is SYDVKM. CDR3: CASSFTGFDTQYF. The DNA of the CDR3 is TGTGCCAGCAGTTTTACGGGGTTTGATACGCAGTATTTT.

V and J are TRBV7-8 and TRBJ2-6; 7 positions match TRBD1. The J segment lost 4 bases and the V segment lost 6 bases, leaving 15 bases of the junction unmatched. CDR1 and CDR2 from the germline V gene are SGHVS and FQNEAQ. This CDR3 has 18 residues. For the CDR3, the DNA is TGTGCCAGCAGAGAACGGACAGGTCTAACTCTCGGGGCCAACGTCCTGACTTTC. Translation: CASRERTGLTLGANVLTF.

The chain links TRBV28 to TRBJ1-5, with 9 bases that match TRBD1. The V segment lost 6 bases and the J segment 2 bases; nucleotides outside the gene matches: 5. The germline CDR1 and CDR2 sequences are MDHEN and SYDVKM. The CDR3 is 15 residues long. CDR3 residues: CASSLTGGRNQPQHF. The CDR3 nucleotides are TGTGCCAGCAGCCTGACAGGGGGTCGCAATCAGCCCCAGCATTTT.

The CDR3 loop is CASSLGVGVHEQFF. The CDR3 region has the DNA TGTGCCAGCAGCTTGGGAGTGGGAGTCCATGAGCAGTTCTTC. The V and J genes are TRBV5-8 and TRBJ2-1; TRBD2 might be the D (5 bases). V lost 0 bases, J lost 8 bases, and 12 bases lay in between. The length of the CDR3 is 14 residues. Germline V lookup: CDR1 SGHTS, CDR2 YDEGEE.

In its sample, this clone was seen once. As DNA, the CDR3 is TGTGCCAGCAGCCTGGGACAGGGTCTCGCCGGGGAGCTGTTTTTT. This sequence encodes CASSLGQGLAGELFF. The rearrangement joins TRBV9 to TRBJ2-2, with 9 nucleotides matching TRBD1. Germline V CDR1 and CDR2: SGDLS, YYNGEE. With 4 bases clipped from V and 6 bases from J, the junction kept 7 bases outside the gene matches. This CDR3 is built from 15 residues. The complete variable domain, with remaining parts taken from reference TRBV9 and TRBJ2-2, reads DSGVTQTPKHLITATGQRVTLRCSPRSGDLSVYWYQQSLDQGLQFLIQYYNGEERAKGNILERFSAQQFPDLHSELNLSSLELGDSALYFCASSLGQGLAGELFFGEGSRLTVL.

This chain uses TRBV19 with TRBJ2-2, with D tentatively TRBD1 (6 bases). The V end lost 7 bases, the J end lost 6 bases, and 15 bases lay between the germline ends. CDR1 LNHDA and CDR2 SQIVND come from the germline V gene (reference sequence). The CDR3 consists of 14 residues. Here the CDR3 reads CASKEEQGSGELFF. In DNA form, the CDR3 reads TGTGCCAGTAAAGAGGAACAGGGATCCGGGGAGCTGTTTTTT.

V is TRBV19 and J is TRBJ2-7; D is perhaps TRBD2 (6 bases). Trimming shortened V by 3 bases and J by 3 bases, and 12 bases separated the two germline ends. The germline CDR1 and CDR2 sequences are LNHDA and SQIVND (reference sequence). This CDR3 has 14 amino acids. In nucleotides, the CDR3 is TGTGCCAGTAGTATCGTGGGACTCAGCTACGAGCAGTACTTC. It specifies CASSIVGLSYEQYF.

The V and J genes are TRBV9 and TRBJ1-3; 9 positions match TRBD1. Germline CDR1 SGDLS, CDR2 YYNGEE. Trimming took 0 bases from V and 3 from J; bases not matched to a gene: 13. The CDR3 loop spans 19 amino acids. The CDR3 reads CASSVGALSGQGFGNTIYF. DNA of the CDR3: TGTGCCAGCAGCGTAGGGGCATTATCGGGACAGGGATTTGGAAACACCATATATTTT.

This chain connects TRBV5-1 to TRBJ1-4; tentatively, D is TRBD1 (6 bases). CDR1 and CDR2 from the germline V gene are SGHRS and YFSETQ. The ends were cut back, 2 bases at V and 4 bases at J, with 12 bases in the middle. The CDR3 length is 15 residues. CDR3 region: CASSFQGKNNEKLFF. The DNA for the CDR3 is TGCGCCAGCAGCTTCCAGGGGAAGAATAATGAAAAACTGTTTTTT.

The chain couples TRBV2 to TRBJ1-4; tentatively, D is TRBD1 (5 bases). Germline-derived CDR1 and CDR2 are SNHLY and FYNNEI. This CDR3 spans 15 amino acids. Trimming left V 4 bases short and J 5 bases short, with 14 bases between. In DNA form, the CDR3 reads TGTGCCAGCAGTGGGGGCCTCAGTGGGAATGAAAAACTGTTTTTT. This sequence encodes CASSGGLSGNEKLFF.